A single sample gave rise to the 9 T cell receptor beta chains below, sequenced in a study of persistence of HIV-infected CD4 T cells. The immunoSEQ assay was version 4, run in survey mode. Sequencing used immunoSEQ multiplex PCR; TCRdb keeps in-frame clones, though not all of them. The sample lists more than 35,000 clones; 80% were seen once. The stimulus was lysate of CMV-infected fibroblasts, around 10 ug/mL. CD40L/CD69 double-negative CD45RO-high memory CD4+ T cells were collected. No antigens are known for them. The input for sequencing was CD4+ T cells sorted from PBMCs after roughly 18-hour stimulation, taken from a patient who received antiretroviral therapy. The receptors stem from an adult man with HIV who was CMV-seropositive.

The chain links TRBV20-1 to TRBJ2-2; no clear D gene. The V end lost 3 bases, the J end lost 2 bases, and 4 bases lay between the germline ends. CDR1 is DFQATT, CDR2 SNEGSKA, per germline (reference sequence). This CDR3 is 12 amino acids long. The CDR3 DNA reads TGCAGTGCTAGTGGCAACACCGGGGAGCTGTTTTTT. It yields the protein CSASGNTGELFF.

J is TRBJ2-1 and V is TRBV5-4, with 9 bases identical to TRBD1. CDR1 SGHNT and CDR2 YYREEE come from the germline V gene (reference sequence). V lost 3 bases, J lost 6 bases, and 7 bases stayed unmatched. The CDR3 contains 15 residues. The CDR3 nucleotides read TGTGCCAGCAGCTGGGACAGGGAAGCGCGCAATGAGCAGTTCTTC. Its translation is CASSWDREARNEQFF.

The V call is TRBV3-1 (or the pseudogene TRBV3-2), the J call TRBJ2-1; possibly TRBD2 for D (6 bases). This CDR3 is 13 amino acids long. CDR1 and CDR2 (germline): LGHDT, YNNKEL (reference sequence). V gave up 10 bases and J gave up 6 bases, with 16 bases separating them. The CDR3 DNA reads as TGTGCCACCGTAGTGCGGGAAACCAATGAGCAGTTCTTC. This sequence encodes CATVVRETNEQFF.

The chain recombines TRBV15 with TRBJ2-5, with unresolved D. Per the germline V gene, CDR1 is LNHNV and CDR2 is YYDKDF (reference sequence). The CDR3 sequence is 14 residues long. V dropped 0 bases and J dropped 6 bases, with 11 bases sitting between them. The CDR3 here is CATSRDRSGKTQYF. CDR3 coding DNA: TGTGCCACCAGCAGAGATAGGAGTGGAAAGACCCAGTACTTC.

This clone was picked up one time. CDR3 amino acids: CASRGQEETGELFF. The CDR3 nucleotides read TGCGCCAGCAGAGGTCAGGAGGAAACCGGGGAGCTGTTTTTT. The V and J genes are TRBV5-1 and TRBJ2-2, with D maybe TRBD2 (5 bases). This CDR3 is 14 amino acids long. V lost 5 bases, J lost 5 bases, and 13 bases lay in between. The germline gives CDR1 SGHRS, CDR2 YFSETQ. Full variable domain (missing parts from reference TRBV5-1 and TRBJ2-2): KAGVTQTPRYLIKTRGQQVTLSCSPISGHRSVSWYQQTPGQGLQFLFEYFSETQRNKGNFPGRFSGRQFSNSRSEMNVSTLELGDSALYLCASRGQEETGELFFGEGSRLTVL.

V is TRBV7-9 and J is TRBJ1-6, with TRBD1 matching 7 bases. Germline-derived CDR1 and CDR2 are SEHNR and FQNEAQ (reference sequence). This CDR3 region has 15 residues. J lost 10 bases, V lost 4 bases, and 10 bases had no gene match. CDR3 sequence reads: CASSSRGGGRSPLHF. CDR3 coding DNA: TGTGCCAGCAGCTCCAGGGGGGGAGGGAGATCACCCCTCCACTTT.

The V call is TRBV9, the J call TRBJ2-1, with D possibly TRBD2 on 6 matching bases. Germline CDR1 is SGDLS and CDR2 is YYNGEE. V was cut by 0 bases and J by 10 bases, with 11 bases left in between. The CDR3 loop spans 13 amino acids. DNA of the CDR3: TGTGCCAGCAGCGTAGGGGACTTAGGGGAGCAGTTCTTC. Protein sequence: CASSVGDLGEQFF.

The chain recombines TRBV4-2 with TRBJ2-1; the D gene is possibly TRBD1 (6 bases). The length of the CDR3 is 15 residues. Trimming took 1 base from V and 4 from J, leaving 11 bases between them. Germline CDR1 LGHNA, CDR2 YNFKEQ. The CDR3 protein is CASSQGQGPYNEQFF. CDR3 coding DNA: TGTGCCAGCAGCCAAGGGCAGGGGCCTTACAATGAGCAGTTCTTC.

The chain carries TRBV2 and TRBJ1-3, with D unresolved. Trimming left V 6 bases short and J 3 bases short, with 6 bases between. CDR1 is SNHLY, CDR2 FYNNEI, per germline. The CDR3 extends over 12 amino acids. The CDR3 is CASRVGGNTIYF. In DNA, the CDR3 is TGTGCCAGCAGGGTGGGTGGAAACACCATATATTTT. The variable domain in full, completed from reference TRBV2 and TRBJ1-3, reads EPEVTQTPSHQVTQMGQEVILRCVPISNHLYFYWYRQILGQKVEFLVSFYNNEISEKSEIFDDQFSVERPDGSNFTLKIRSTKLEDSAMYFCASRVGGNTIYFGEGSWLTVV.